These 26 T cell receptor beta chains came from one sample sequenced in a study of cytomegalovirus exposure and HLA in healthy donors. Researchers ran the PCR with 60 Vbeta and 13 Jbeta primers. Produced via immunoSEQ multiplex PCR; TCRdb's table is partial and in-frame only. Seen here are 150,000 to 200,000 clones, approximately 79% observed once, and the top ten hold roughly 2%. Source material: PBMCs. Source of these receptors: a human donor in good health.

V and J are TRBV9 and TRBJ1-2; D remains unclear. CDR3 length: 13 residues. With 2 bases removed from V and 8 bases from J, the gap between germline ends came to 13 bases. The germline CDR1 and CDR2 sequences are SGDLS and YYNGEE. CDR3 residues: CASSVNTWEGYTF. DNA for the CDR3: TGTGCCAGCAGCGTGAACACGTGGGAGGGCTACACCTTC.

J is TRBJ1-1 and V is TRBV29-1; the D is unclear. Germline V gene data show CDR1 as SQVTM and CDR2 as ANQGSEA. Trimming removed 4 bases from V and 0 bases from J, with 9 bases in between. CDR3 length equals 13 residues. CDR3 amino acids: CSVVLRLNTEAFF. CDR3 sequence (DNA): TGCAGCGTTGTACTGAGGCTGAACACTGAAGCTTTCTTT.

The rearrangement joins TRBV7-2 to TRBJ1-6; 8 bases fit TRBD1. Germline CDR1 SGHTA, CDR2 FQGNSA. Losses at the gene ends were 2 bases for V and 7 bases for J; bases not matched to a gene: 7. The CDR3 is 16 amino acids. The CDR3 DNA is TGTGCCAGCAGCTTAACCGACAGGGGCTACAATTCACCCCTCCACTTT. This sequence encodes CASSLTDRGYNSPLHF.

This chain links TRBV15 with TRBJ1-6; 7 bases match TRBD1. J lost 7 bases, V lost 3 bases, and 6 bases had no gene match. This CDR3 region has 15 residues. Per germline, CDR1 LNHNV and CDR2 YYDKDF (reference sequence). CDR3 region: CATSRGTGDNSPLHF. DNA for the CDR3: TGTGCCACCAGCAGGGGAACAGGGGACAATTCACCCCTCCACTTT. The complete variable domain, with remaining parts taken from reference TRBV15 and TRBJ1-6, reads DAMVIQNPRYQVTQFGKPVTLSCSQTLNHNVMYWYQQKSSQAPKLLFHYYDKDFNNEADTPDNFQSRRPNTSFCFLDIRSPGLGDTAMYLCATSRGTGDNSPLHFGNGTRLTVT.

The chain recombines TRBV11-3 with TRBJ2-7; 9 bases map to TRBD2. CDR1 is SGHNT, CDR2 YENEEA, per germline. V gave up 2 bases and J gave up 0 bases; unmatched junction bases: 14. There are 19 residues in the CDR3. The CDR3 DNA reads TGTGCCAGCAGCTTATCCGGGACTAGCACGGCCCAGGGCTCCTACGAGCAGTACTTC. It is translated as CASSLSGTSTAQGSYEQYF.

CDR3 residues: CASRVGGVDYGYTF. The CDR3 region has the DNA TGCGCCAGCAGGGTCGGGGGAGTCGACTATGGCTACACCTTC. This chain uses TRBV4-3 with TRBJ1-2, with a tentative D call TRBD1 (5 bases). V gave up 6 bases and J gave up 3 bases, with 14 bases separating them. CDR1 LGHNA and CDR2 YSLEER come from the germline V gene. This CDR3 is built from 14 residues.

This chain connects TRBV6-5 to TRBJ1-6, with D unclear. Trimming shortened V by 5 bases and J by 10 bases, and 12 bases separated the two germline ends. The germline V gene has CDR1 MNHEY and CDR2 SVGAGI. The CDR3 has 13 residues. CDR3 sequence reads: CASSAEGSSPLHF. DNA of the CDR3: TGTGCCAGCAGTGCCGAAGGTAGCTCACCCCTCCACTTT.

The rearrangement uses TRBV7-3 and TRBJ1-1; no clear D gene. Trimming stripped 5 bases from V and 9 bases from J, with 13 bases between. Looked up from germline, CDR1 is SGHTA and CDR2 is FQGTGA. The CDR3 is 12 amino acids. CDR3 nucleotides: TGTGCCAGCAGCCCCCGGGAGGGCAAAGCTTTCTTT. Its translation: CASSPREGKAFF.

This clone has just one count. V is TRBV4-3 and J is TRBJ1-2, with 11 bases that match TRBD1. The CDR3 totals 15 residues. From germline, CDR1 is LGHNA and CDR2 YSLEER. V shed 4 bases, J shed 0 bases, and the junction held 1 base outside the gene matches. CDR3 nucleotide sequence: TGCGCCAGCAGCCCGGGACAGGGGGCTAACTATGGCTACACCTTC. Its translation is CASSPGQGANYGYTF.

This clone was observed a single time. This CDR3 is CASRGPQGPYGYTF. The DNA of the CDR3 is TGTGCCAGCAGGGGTCCACAGGGGCCCTATGGCTACACCTTC. V usage is TRBV2 and J usage is TRBJ1-2; 7 nucleotides match TRBD1. Per germline, CDR1 SNHLY and CDR2 FYNNEI. The CDR3 spans 14 residues. V trimming: 6 bases; J trimming: 4 bases; junction bases outside the gene matches: 8.

This chain links TRBV29-1 with TRBJ2-5; 8 bases are shared with TRBD1. The germline V gene has CDR1 SQVTM and CDR2 ANQGSEA. Trimming took 4 bases from V and 5 from J; bases not matched to a gene: 6. This CDR3 comprises 13 residues. DNA of the CDR3: TGCAGCGTTGGGCCCGACAGGGGCGAGACCCAGTACTTC. It is translated as CSVGPDRGETQYF.

The chain has TRBV9 and TRBJ1-2, with D perhaps matching TRBD1 (5 bases). The CDR3 has 11 residues. V was trimmed by 9 bases and J by 8 bases, leaving 14 bases between them. Germline V gene lookup returns CDR1 SGDLS and CDR2 YYNGEE. The CDR3 bases are TGTGCCACTCCGAAGGGGCGCGGCTACACCTTC. It encodes CATPKGRGYTF.

This clone turned up a few times. The chain joins TRBV19 to TRBJ1-1; D is ambiguous. V lost 4 bases and J lost 0, with 12 bases in between. This CDR3 is 15 amino acids long. Germline lookup yields CDR1 LNHDA and CDR2 SQIVND (reference sequence). CDR3 protein: CASSTLSRVNTEAFF. The CDR3 DNA is TGTGCCAGTAGTACCCTGTCGAGGGTGAACACTGAAGCTTTCTTT.

The gene calls are TRBV6-1 and TRBJ1-5; possibly TRBD1 for D (6 bases). This CDR3 spans 18 amino acids. CDR1 MNHNS and CDR2 SASEGT come from the germline V gene. Trimming took off 4 bases at V and 4 bases at J, with 23 bases between the two ends. The DNA for the CDR3 is TGTGCCAGCAGTGGGGGGGGGCAGGGTCTCAAACCAAATCAGCCCCAGCATTTT. Its translation is CASSGGGQGLKPNQPQHF.

This rearrangement joins TRBV6-1 to TRBJ2-3; 11 bases line up with TRBD1. Per the germline V gene, CDR1 is MNHNS and CDR2 is SASEGT. V lost 4 bases to trimming and J lost 7 bases; unmatched junction nucleotides: 7. The CDR3 has 15 amino acids. The CDR3 region has the DNA TGTGCCAGCAGTGGACGGACAGGGGGCGTAAATACGCAGTATTTT. Translated: CASSGRTGGVNTQYF.

The chain uses TRBV10-1 and TRBJ1-2; 12 bases map to TRBD1. CDR3 size: 13 residues. With V trimmed by 7 bases and J by 11 bases, 8 bases remained unmatched. CDR1 WNHNN and CDR2 SYGVQD come from the germline V gene (reference sequence). DNA for the CDR3: TGCGCCAGCAACGTAGGGACAGGGGGCGGGTACACCTTC. Amino acids: CASNVGTGGGYTF.

This clone turned up a few times. This chain connects TRBV6-6 to TRBJ2-1; D may be TRBD1 (5 bases). Germline V lookup: CDR1 MNHNY, CDR2 SVGAGI (reference sequence). The length of the CDR3 is 12 residues. Between the trimmed V and J ends, which lost 6 bases and 7 bases, there was a span of 10 bases. In DNA, the CDR3 is TGTGCCAGCAGACGAACAGGTAATGAGCAGTTCTTC. It is translated as CASRRTGNEQFF.

In its sample, this clone was seen a few times. This rearrangement joins TRBV7-6 to TRBJ2-2; TRBD2 might be the D (6 bases). The V end lost 4 bases, the J end lost 7 bases, and 19 bases lay between the germline ends. The CDR3 is 16 amino acids. Per germline, CDR1 SGHVS and CDR2 FNYEAQ. The CDR3 sequence is CASSSPPGAQGGELFF. The CDR3, as DNA: TGTGCCAGCAGCTCCCCCCCGGGAGCCCAAGGCGGGGAGCTGTTTTTT. The entire variable domain, with the rest obtained from reference TRBV7-6 and TRBJ2-2, is as follows: GAGVSQSPRYKVTKRGQDVALRCDPISGHVSLYWYRQALGQGPEFLTYFNYEAQQDKSGLPNDRFSAERPEGSISTLTIQRTEQRDSAMYRCASSSPPGAQGGELFFGEGSRLTVL.

This clone was observed a single time. The chain recombines TRBV5-1 with TRBJ2-5, with D tentatively TRBD2 (6 bases). V was clipped by 0 bases and J by 2 bases, with 11 bases between them. This CDR3 spans 15 amino acids. Germline CDR1 and CDR2: SGHRS and YFSETQ. CDR3 coding DNA: TGCGCCAGCAGCTTGGCCAGCAGCGGGCAAGAGACCCAGTACTTC. Its protein product is CASSLASSGQETQYF.

The V gene is TRBV6-1, the J gene TRBJ2-5; 7 nucleotides match TRBD1. Germline CDR1 is MNHNS and CDR2 is SASEGT. CDR3 length: 12 amino acids. The V segment lost 5 bases and the J segment 6 bases; nucleotides outside the gene matches: 3. CDR3 amino acids: CASSRDSQTQYF. The CDR3 DNA reads as TGTGCCAGCAGTCGGGACAGCCAGACCCAGTACTTC.

This rearrangement joins TRBV7-2 to TRBJ2-1; 12 bases agree with TRBD2. Germline assignment: CDR1 SGHTA and CDR2 FQGNSA. V shed 4 bases, J shed 8 bases, and the junction held 9 bases outside the gene matches. This CDR3 region has 16 residues. CDR3 loop: CASSSTLTSGGDEQFF. CDR3 DNA: TGTGCCAGCAGCTCAACTTTGACTAGCGGGGGTGATGAGCAGTTCTTC. Full variable domain (rest looked up from reference TRBV7-2 and TRBJ2-1): GAGVSQSPSNKVTEKGKDVELRCDPISGHTALYWYRQSLGQGLEFLIYFQGNSAPDKSGLPSDRFSAERTGGSVSTLTIQRTQQEDSAVYLCASSSTLTSGGDEQFFGPGTRLTVL.

The gene calls are TRBV2 and TRBJ2-1, with 13 bases lining up with TRBD2. Germline V lookup: CDR1 SNHLY, CDR2 FYNNEI. This CDR3 comprises 15 residues. The V segment lost 9 bases and the J segment 3 bases; nucleotides outside the gene matches: 5. CDR3 sequence: CASFGLAGVYNEQFF. The CDR3 DNA sequence: TGTGCCAGTTTCGGACTAGCGGGGGTCTACAATGAGCAGTTCTTC.

This sequence joins TRBV9 and TRBJ2-7; D gene ambiguous. The CDR3 totals 14 residues. Trimming removed 0 bases at V and 1 base at J, with 8 bases between. The germline V gene encodes CDR1 SGDLS and CDR2 YYNGEE. CDR3 sequence reads: CASSVGHTSYEQYF. The CDR3 bases are TGTGCCAGCAGCGTAGGACATACTTCCTACGAGCAGTACTTC.

V gene TRBV7-8 combines with J gene TRBJ2-1; 9 bases match TRBD2. CDR1 is SGHVS, CDR2 FQNEAQ, per germline. Losses at the gene ends were 3 bases for V and 4 bases for J; bases not matched to a gene: 10. The CDR3 length is 17 residues. CDR3: CASSFHLPGLAYNEQFF. The CDR3 DNA follows: TGTGCCAGCAGCTTTCACTTACCGGGACTAGCTTACAATGAGCAGTTCTTC.

The chain is built from TRBV4-1 and TRBJ2-7, with D maybe TRBD2 (6 bases). CDR1 and CDR2 (germline): MGHRA, YSYEKL. CDR3 length: 16 amino acids. Trimming removed 0 bases from V and 6 bases from J, with 18 bases in between. Here the CDR3 reads CASSQEGNPAGSEQYF. The CDR3 DNA reads as TGCGCCAGCAGCCAAGAGGGTAATCCGGCGGGGAGCGAGCAGTACTTC.

The chain employs TRBV11-2 and TRBJ1-3; TRBD1 agrees at 8 bases. The ends lost 4 bases at V and 0 bases at J; junction bases unmatched: 8. The V gene's germline CDR1 is SGHAT and CDR2 FQNNGV. This CDR3 is built from 17 residues. The CDR3 here is CASSYLGQAGSGNTIYF. CDR3 nucleotide sequence: TGTGCCAGCAGCTATTTGGGACAGGCGGGCTCTGGAAACACCATATATTTT.